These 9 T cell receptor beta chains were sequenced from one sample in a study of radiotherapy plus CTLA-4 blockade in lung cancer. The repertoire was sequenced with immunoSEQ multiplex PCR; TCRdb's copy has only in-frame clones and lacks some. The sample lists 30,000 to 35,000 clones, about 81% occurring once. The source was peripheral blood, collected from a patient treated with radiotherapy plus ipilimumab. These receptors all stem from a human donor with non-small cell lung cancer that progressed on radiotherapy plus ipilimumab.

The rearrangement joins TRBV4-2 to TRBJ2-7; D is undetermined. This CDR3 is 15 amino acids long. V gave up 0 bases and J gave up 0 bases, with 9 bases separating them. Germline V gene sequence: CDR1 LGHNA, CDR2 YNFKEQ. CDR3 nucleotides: TGTGCCAGCAGCCAAGATATCGAGAGCTCCTACGAGCAGTACTTC. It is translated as CASSQDIESSYEQYF.

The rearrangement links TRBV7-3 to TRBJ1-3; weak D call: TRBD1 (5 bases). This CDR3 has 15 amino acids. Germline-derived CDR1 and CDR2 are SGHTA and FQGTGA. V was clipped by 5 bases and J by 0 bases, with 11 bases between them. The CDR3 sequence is CASSPDSLSGNTIYF. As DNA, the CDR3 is TGTGCCAGCAGCCCCGACAGCCTCTCTGGAAACACCATATATTTT.

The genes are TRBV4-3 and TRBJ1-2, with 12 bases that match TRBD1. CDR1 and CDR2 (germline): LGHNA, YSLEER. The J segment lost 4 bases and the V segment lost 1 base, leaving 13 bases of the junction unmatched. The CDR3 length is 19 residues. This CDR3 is CASSQGNRGQGAVVYGYTF. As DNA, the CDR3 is TGCGCCAGCAGCCAAGGAAATAGGGGACAGGGGGCCGTAGTCTATGGCTACACCTTC.

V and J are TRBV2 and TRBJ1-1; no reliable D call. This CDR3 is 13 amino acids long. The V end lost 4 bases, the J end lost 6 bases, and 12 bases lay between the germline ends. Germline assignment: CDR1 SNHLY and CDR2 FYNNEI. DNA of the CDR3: TGTGCCAGCAGTGTGGAGGTCTACGCTGAAGCTTTCTTT. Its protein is CASSVEVYAEAFF.

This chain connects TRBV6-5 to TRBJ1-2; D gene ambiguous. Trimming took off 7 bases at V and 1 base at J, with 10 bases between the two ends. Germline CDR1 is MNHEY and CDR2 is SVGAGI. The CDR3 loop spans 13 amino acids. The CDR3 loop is CASTLDLNYGYTF. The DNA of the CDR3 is TGTGCCAGCACTCTAGACCTTAACTATGGCTACACCTTC.

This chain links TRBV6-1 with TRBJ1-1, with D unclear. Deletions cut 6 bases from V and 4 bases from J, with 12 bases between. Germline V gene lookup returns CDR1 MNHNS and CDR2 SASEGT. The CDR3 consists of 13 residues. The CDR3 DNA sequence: TGTGCCAGCAGCGAGAATCGGGTCACTGAAGCTTTCTTT. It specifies CASSENRVTEAFF.

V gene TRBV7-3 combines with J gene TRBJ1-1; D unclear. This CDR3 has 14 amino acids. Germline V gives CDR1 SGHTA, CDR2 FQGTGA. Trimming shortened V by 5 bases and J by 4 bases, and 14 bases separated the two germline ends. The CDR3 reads CASSPSTFLTEAFF. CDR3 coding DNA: TGTGCCAGCAGCCCGTCGACTTTTCTCACTGAAGCTTTCTTT. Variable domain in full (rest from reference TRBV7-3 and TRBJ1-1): GAGVSQTPSNKVTEKGKYVELRCDPISGHTALYWYRQSLGQGPEFLIYFQGTGAADDSGLPNDRFFAVRPEGSVSTLKIQRTERGDSAVYLCASSPSTFLTEAFFGQGTRLTVV.

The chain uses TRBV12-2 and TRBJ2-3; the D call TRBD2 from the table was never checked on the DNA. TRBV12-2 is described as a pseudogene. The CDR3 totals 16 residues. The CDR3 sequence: CASRSSGSGGTDTQYF. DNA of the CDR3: TGTGCAAGTCGCTCCAGCGGTTCGGGGGGGACAGATACGCAGTATTTT.

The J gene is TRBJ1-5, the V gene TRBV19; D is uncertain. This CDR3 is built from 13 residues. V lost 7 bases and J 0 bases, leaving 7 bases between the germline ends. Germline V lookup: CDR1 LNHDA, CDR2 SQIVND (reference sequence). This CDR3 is CASNPGSNQPQHF. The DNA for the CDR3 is TGTGCCAGTAACCCCGGTAGCAATCAGCCCCAGCATTTT.